This T cell receptor (beta chain) was identified in a study of regulatory T cells in long-lasting Graves disease. Study-wide results and caveats: Clonotypes that were public and shared totalled a few thousand in persistent patients versus about 1,000 in new patients. Under persistent disease, TRBV28, TRBJ1-2 and TRBJ2-5 were used preferentially.

The CDR3 contains 18 residues. Germline assignment: CDR1 MNHEY and CDR2 SMNVEV (reference sequence). V lost 4 bases and J lost 1, with 22 bases in between. This clonotype was seen many times. Its specificity is not known. Time point defined: newly diagnosed GD, antithyroid drugs for less than 3 months. The TCR library used RNA extracted from PBMCs. Library construction for TCR beta used iRepertoire HTBI primers and Arm-PCR of CDR3 regions. Each CDR3 protein is one row after TCRdb ran MiXCR on the multiplex PCR reads. The sample includes 510,000 or so distinct CDR3 sequences, about 12% of them seen just once. These same data were also listed under a study on T cells in Graves' hyperthyroidism and ophthalmopathy. That report adds: Using 13 V-J features, a model discriminated ophthalmopathy from stable hyperthyroidism. Model output signaled ophthalmopathy a median 6.5 months ahead of onset.

The V call is TRBV27, the J call TRBJ1-1; unclear D gene. The sample was peripheral blood mononuclear cells (PBMCs), taken at new diagnosis, from a patient treated with antithyroid drugs. The source is a woman aged 25 to 39 with Graves disease. CDR3 amino acids: CASSSTYSRHAWNTEAFF. The CDR3 DNA is TGTGCCAGCAGTTCCACATATTCTCGACACGCGTGGAACACTGAAGCTTTCTTT.